These 20 T cell receptor beta chains share one sample of origin, sequenced in a study of control samples from healthy donors and cancer patients. Produced via immunoSEQ multiplex PCR; TCRdb's table is partial and in-frame only. The sample holds around 120,000 clones, roughly 87% seen once. Sequenced material: blood. Receptors originate from a man aged 35 to 55 in good health.

The table lists this clone with a count of one. This sequence joins TRBV7-6 and TRBJ2-5, with D perhaps TRBD2 (7 bases). The CDR3 has 16 residues. CDR1 and CDR2 from the germline V gene are SGHVS and FNYEAQ. V was trimmed by 0 bases and J by 1 base, leaving 12 bases between them. CDR3 coding DNA: TGTGCCAGCAGCTTAGCGGGGGGGGGCTTCCAAGAGACCCAGTACTTC. This translates into CASSLAGGGFQETQYF.

This chain uses TRBV2 with TRBJ2-2; D unclear. In germline, CDR1 is SNHLY, CDR2 FYNNEI. V lost 6 bases to trimming and J lost 6 bases, with 17 bases between them. The CDR3 has 15 amino acids. CDR3 in DNA: TGTGCCAGCAGAGGACCCCCCAGAGGAGCCGGGGAGCTGTTTTTT. Translated: CASRGPPRGAGELFF.

The chain uses TRBV6-5 and TRBJ2-1, with 8 bases that match TRBD1. The V segment lost 6 bases and the J segment 2 bases; nucleotides outside the gene matches: 6. Germline V gene data show CDR1 as MNHEY and CDR2 as SVGAGI. This CDR3 has 15 residues. CDR3 bases: TGTGCCAGCAGCATAGACAGGGGCGCCTACAATGAGCAGTTCTTC. Translated, it gives CASSIDRGAYNEQFF.

CDR3 sequence (DNA): TGTGCCAGCAGTGCGGGACTAGCATCAGGCGAGCAGTTCTTC. The encoded protein is CASSAGLASGEQFF. The chain uses TRBV2 and TRBJ2-1, with TRBD2 identical over 9 bases. V was clipped by 4 bases and J by 10 bases; unmatched bases: 8. The germline CDR1 and CDR2 sequences are SNHLY and FYNNEI. There are 14 residues in the CDR3.

The rearrangement uses TRBV18 and TRBJ1-4; tentative D call: TRBD1 (6 bases). V gave up 1 base and J gave up 6 bases, with 12 bases separating them. This CDR3 region has 15 residues. From germline, CDR1 is KGHSH and CDR2 LQKENI. CDR3 sequence (DNA): TGTGCCAGCTCACCACGGGGGGGCTGGGATGAAAAACTGTTTTTT. Translation gives CASSPRGGWDEKLFF.

This sequence joins TRBV6-2 or TRBV6-3 and TRBJ1-4; D gene unclear. The V gene lost 2 bases and the J gene lost 7 bases, with 11 bases spanning the gap. The CDR3 runs 14 residues. The germline CDR1 and CDR2 sequences are MNHEY and SVGEGT. The CDR3 DNA reads as TGTGCCAGCAGTTACCCCCAGGACCCTGAAAAACTGTTTTTT. Translation gives CASSYPQDPEKLFF.

The genes are TRBV7-8 and TRBJ2-1, with 11 bases fitting TRBD2. Looked up from germline, CDR1 is SGHVS and CDR2 is FQNEAQ. The CDR3 contains 14 residues. J lost 9 bases, V lost 4 bases, and 5 bases had no gene match. CDR3 loop: CASSSIAGGFEQFF. Here the CDR3 DNA reads TGTGCCAGCAGCTCGATAGCGGGGGGGTTTGAGCAGTTCTTC.

The chain employs TRBV7-2 and TRBJ2-7; 8 positions agree with TRBD2. V shed 3 bases, J shed 4 bases, and the junction held 11 bases outside the gene matches. The length of the CDR3 is 16 residues. Germline V gene sequence: CDR1 SGHTA, CDR2 FQGNSA. This CDR3 is CASSFTGGTSPYEQYF. The CDR3, as DNA: TGTGCCAGCAGCTTTACTGGGGGGACTAGTCCTTACGAGCAGTACTTC. Full variable domain (missing parts from reference TRBV7-2 and TRBJ2-7): GAGVSQSPSNKVTEKGKDVELRCDPISGHTALYWYRQSLGQGLEFLIYFQGNSAPDKSGLPSDRFSAERTGGSVSTLTIQRTQQEDSAVYLCASSFTGGTSPYEQYFGPGTRLTVT.

This chain joins TRBV5-5 and TRBJ2-7; 8 bases line up with TRBD2. Germline CDR1 SGHKS, CDR2 YYEKEE (reference sequence). This CDR3 spans 14 amino acids. J gave up 3 bases and V 5 bases, and 7 bases lay outside the gene matches. The CDR3 DNA follows: TGTGCCAGCAGGTGGGCGGGGGGAAGCTACGAGCAGTACTTC. This translates into CASRWAGGSYEQYF.

The V and J genes are TRBV19 and TRBJ1-5; D may be TRBD1 (6 bases). V lost 5 bases and J 0 bases, leaving 14 bases between the germline ends. The germline gives CDR1 LNHDA, CDR2 SQIVND (reference sequence). The CDR3 totals 16 residues. CDR3 DNA: TGTGCCAGTAGTGCCGGGACACCTTTTAGCAATCAGCCCCAGCATTTT. Amino acids: CASSAGTPFSNQPQHF.

This clone has only a few counts. This sequence joins TRBV11-2 and TRBJ2-2, with D unclear. The CDR3 loop spans 15 amino acids. Germline CDR1 reads SGHAT; CDR2 reads FQNNGV. Trimming removed 2 bases from V and 1 base from J, with 8 bases in between. The CDR3 loop reads CASSLLGRNTGELFF. The CDR3 nucleotides are TGTGCCAGCAGCTTACTAGGGCGGAACACCGGGGAGCTGTTTTTT.

The V gene is TRBV5-1, the J gene TRBJ1-3; D ambiguous. CDR3 length: 16 amino acids. Germline lookup yields CDR1 SGHRS and CDR2 YFSETQ. V was shortened by 0 bases and J by 2 bases, with 12 bases between the two germline ends. The CDR3 spells CASSLGFGVAGNTIYF. CDR3 DNA sequence: TGCGCCAGCAGCTTGGGTTTTGGGGTGGCTGGAAACACCATATATTTT.

J is TRBJ2-1 and V is TRBV24-1; TRBD1 is a possible D gene (6 bases). Per germline, CDR1 KGHDR and CDR2 SFDVKD. Trimming took 5 bases from V and 8 from J, leaving 27 bases between them. This CDR3 has 18 residues. CDR3 in amino acids: CATSAPIGAGGDKYEQFF. CDR3 bases: TGTGCCACCAGTGCCCCGATCGGGGCTGGGGGCGATAAGTATGAGCAGTTCTTC.

This clone has a handful of counts. The V gene is TRBV5-6, the J gene TRBJ1-1; TRBD1 matches at 8 bases. Germline values: CDR1 SGHDT, CDR2 YYEEEE. V gave up 4 bases and J gave up 2 bases; unmatched junction bases: 10. The CDR3 is 16 amino acids. The CDR3 loop is CASSLDRGRINTEAFF. The CDR3 DNA follows: TGTGCCAGCAGCCTCGACAGGGGAAGGATAAACACTGAAGCTTTCTTT.

The chain links TRBV5-1 to TRBJ2-7, with 7 bases fitting TRBD1. J lost 7 bases, V lost 2 bases, and 9 bases had no gene match. The CDR3 contains 14 residues. Germline V CDR1 and CDR2: SGHRS, YFSETQ. As DNA, the CDR3 is TGCGCCAGCAGCTTACCGACAGGGTCTTGGGAGCAGTACTTC. The encoded protein is CASSLPTGSWEQYF.

This chain connects TRBV3-1 (or the pseudogene TRBV3-2) to TRBJ2-5; the match to TRBD2 covers 8 bases. V dropped 4 bases and J dropped 4; count of bases not matched to a gene: 8. The CDR3 runs 15 residues. CDR1 LGHDT and CDR2 YNNKEL come from the germline V gene (reference sequence). The CDR3 loop is CASSPERAGGETQYF. For the CDR3, the DNA is TGTGCCAGCAGCCCCGAGCGGGCGGGGGGAGAGACCCAGTACTTC.

This rearrangement joins TRBV7-2 to TRBJ2-2; possible D gene TRBD1, 6 bases. The CDR3 has 16 residues. Trimming removed 2 bases from V and 1 base from J, with 11 bases in between. Germline V gene data show CDR1 as SGHTA and CDR2 as FQGNSA. The CDR3 here is CASSLRSRGNTGELFF. Here the CDR3 DNA reads TGTGCCAGCAGCTTAAGGAGCAGGGGGAACACCGGGGAGCTGTTTTTT. Looking up the rest from reference TRBV7-2 and TRBJ2-2 gives the full variable domain: GAGVSQSPSNKVTEKGKDVELRCDPISGHTALYWYRQSLGQGLEFLIYFQGNSAPDKSGLPSDRFSAERTGGSVSTLTIQRTQQEDSAVYLCASSLRSRGNTGELFFGEGSRLTVL.

The rearrangement uses TRBV7-9 and TRBJ1-3; D not certain. Germline loops: CDR1 SEHNR, CDR2 FQNEAQ (reference sequence). V dropped 0 bases and J dropped 4 bases, with 16 bases sitting between them. CDR3 size: 17 residues. CDR3 in amino acids: CASSLAAHGPGGNTIYF. In DNA, the CDR3 is TGTGCCAGCAGCTTAGCGGCCCACGGGCCGGGGGGAAACACCATATATTTT.

This sequence joins TRBV2 and TRBJ1-2; 10 bases map to TRBD1. CDR3 length: 12 amino acids. The V gene end was trimmed by 9 bases and the J gene end by 10 bases; junction bases not matched to a gene: 8. Germline CDR1 and CDR2: SNHLY and FYNNEI. DNA of the CDR3: TGTGCCAGGGGAACGGGACAGGGGATCTACACCTTC. It translates to CARGTGQGIYTF. The variable domain in full, with the rest retrieved from reference TRBV2 and TRBJ1-2, is EPEVTQTPSHQVTQMGQEVILRCVPISNHLYFYWYRQILGQKVEFLVSFYNNEISEKSEIFDDQFSVERPDGSNFTLKIRSTKLEDSAMYFCARGTGQGIYTFGSGTRLTVV.

The V call is TRBV24-1, the J call TRBJ2-1; 10 bases line up with TRBD1. The germline V gene encodes CDR1 KGHDR and CDR2 SFDVKD. This CDR3 has 16 residues. V shed 0 bases and J 6 bases; nucleotides not matched to a gene: 4. CDR3 residues: CATSDLRQGASNEQFF. In DNA form, the CDR3 reads TGTGCCACCAGTGATTTGCGACAGGGGGCCAGCAATGAGCAGTTCTTC.